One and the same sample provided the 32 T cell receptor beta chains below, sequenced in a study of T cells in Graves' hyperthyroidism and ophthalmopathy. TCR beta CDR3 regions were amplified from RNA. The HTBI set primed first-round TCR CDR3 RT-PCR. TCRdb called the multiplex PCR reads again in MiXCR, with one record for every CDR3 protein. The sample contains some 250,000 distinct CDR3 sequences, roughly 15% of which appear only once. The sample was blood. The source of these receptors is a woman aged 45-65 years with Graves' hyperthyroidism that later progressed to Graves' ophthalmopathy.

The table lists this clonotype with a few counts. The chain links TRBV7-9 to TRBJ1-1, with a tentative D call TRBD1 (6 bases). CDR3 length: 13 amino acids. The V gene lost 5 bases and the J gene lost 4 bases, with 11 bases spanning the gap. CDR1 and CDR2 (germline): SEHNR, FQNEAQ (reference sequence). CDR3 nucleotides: TGTGCCAGCAGCCCGGACAGTCTCACTGAAGCTTTCTTT. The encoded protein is CASSPDSLTEAFF.

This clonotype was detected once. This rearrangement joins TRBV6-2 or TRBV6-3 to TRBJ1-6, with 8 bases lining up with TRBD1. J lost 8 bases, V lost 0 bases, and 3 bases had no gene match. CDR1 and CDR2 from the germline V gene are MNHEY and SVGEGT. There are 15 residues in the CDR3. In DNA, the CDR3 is TGTGCCAGCAGTTACTCGACAGGGGCTTATTCACCCCTCCACTTT. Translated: CASSYSTGAYSPLHF.

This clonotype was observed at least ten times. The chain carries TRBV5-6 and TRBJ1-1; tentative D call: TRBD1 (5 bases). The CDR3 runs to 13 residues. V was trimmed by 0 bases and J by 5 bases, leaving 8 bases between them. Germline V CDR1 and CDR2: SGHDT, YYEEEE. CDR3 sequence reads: CASSLVRGTEAFF. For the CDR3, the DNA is TGTGCCAGCAGCTTGGTTCGGGGGACTGAAGCTTTCTTT.

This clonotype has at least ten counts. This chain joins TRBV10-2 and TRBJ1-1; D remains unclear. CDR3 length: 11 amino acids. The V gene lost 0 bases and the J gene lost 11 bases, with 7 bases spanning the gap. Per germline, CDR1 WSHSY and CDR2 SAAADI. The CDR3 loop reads CASSESNNAFF. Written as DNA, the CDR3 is TGCGCCAGCAGTGAGTCGAACAACGCTTTCTTT.

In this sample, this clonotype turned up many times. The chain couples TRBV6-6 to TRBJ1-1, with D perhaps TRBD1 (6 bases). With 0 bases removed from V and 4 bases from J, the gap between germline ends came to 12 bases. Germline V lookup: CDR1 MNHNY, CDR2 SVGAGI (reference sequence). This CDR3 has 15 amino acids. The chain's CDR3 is CASSYSRQVTTEAFF. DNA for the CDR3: TGTGCCAGCAGTTACTCGAGACAGGTAACCACTGAAGCTTTCTTT.

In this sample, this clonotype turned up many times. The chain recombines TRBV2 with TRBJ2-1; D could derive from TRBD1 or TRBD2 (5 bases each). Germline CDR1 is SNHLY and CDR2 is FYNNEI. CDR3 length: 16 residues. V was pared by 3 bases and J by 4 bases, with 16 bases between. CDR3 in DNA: TGTGCCAGCAGTGATCAGGGAGTGGTCACGTACAATGAGCAGTTCTTC. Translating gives CASSDQGVVTYNEQFF.

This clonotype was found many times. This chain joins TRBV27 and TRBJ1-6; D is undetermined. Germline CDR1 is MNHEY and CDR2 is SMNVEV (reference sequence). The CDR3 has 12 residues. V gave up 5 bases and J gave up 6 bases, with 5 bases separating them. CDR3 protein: CASSGINSPLHF. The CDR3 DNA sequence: TGTGCCAGCAGTGGAATTAATTCACCCCTCCACTTT.

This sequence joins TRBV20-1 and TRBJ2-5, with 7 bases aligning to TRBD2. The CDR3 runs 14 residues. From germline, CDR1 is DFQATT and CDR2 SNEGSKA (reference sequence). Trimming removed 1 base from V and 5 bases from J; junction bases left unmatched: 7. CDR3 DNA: TGCAGTGCTAGAGTGGCGGGAGTTAAGGAGACCCAGTACTTC. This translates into CSARVAGVKETQYF.

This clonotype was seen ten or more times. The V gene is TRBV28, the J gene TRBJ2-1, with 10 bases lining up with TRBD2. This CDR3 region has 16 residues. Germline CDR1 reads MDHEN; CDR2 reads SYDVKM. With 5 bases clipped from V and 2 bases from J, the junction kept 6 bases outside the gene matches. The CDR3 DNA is TGTGCCAGCAGTCCCCGGACTAGCGGAGCCTACAATGAGCAGTTCTTC. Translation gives CASSPRTSGAYNEQFF. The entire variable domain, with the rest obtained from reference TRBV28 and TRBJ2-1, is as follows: DVKVTQSSRYLVKRTGEKVFLECVQDMDHENMFWYRQDPGLGLRLIYFSYDVKMKEKGDIPEGYSVSREKKERFSLILESASTNQTSMYLCASSPRTSGAYNEQFFGPGTRLTVL.

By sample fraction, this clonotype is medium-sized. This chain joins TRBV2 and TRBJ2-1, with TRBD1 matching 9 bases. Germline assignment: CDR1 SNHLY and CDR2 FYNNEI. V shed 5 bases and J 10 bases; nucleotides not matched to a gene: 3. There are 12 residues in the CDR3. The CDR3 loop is CASSLDRGEQFF. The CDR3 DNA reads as TGTGCCAGCAGTCTCGACAGGGGGGAGCAGTTCTTC.

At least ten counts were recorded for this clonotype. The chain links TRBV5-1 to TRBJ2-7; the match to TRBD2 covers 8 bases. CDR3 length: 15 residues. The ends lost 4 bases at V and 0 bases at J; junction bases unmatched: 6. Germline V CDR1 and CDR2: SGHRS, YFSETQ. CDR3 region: CASSPIAGSSYEQYF. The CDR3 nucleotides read TGCGCCAGCAGCCCGATAGCGGGGAGCTCCTACGAGCAGTACTTC.

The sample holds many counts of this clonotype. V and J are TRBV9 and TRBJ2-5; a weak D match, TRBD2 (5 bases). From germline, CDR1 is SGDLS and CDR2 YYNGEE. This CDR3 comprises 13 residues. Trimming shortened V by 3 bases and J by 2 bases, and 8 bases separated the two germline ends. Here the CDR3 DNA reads TGTGCCAGCAGCGGGGGAGTTCAAGAGACCCAGTACTTC. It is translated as CASSGGVQETQYF.

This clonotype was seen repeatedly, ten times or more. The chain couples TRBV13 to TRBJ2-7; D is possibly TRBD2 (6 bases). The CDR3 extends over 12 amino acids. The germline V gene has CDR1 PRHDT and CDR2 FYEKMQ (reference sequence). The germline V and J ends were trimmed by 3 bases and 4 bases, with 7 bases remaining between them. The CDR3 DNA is TGTGCCAGCAGCTTTCGGGGGTACGAGCAGTACTTC. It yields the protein CASSFRGYEQYF.

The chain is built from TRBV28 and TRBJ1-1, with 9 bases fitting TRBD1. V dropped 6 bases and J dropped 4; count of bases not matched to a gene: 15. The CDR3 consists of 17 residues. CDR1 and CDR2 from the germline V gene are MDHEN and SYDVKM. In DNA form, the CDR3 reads TGTGCCAGCAGCCGGACAGGGGCAGGGCAGGAGCGCACTGAAGCTTTCTTT. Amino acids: CASSRTGAGQERTEAFF. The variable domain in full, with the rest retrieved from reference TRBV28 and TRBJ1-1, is DVKVTQSSRYLVKRTGEKVFLECVQDMDHENMFWYRQDPGLGLRLIYFSYDVKMKEKGDIPEGYSVSREKKERFSLILESASTNQTSMYLCASSRTGAGQERTEAFFGQGTRLTVV.

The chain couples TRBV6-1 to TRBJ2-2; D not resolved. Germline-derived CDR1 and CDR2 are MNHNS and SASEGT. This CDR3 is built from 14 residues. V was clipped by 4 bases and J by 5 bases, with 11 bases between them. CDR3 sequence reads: CASSGTPTTGELFF. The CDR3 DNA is TGTGCCAGCAGTGGGACCCCGACGACCGGGGAGCTGTTTTTT.

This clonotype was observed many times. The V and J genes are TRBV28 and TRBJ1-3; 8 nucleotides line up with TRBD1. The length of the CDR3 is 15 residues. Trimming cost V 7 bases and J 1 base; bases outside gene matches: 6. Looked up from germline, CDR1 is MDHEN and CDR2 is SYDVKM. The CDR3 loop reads CASTLNRGSGNTIYF. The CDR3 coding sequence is TGTGCCAGCACTCTTAACAGGGGGTCTGGAAACACCATATATTTT.

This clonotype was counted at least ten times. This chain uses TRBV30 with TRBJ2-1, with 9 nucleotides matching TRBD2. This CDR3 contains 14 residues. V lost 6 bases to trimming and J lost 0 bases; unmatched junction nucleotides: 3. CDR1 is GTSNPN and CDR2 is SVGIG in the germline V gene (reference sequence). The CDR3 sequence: CACSSGGSYNEQFF. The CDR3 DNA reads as TGTGCCTGTAGTAGCGGGGGCTCCTACAATGAGCAGTTCTTC.

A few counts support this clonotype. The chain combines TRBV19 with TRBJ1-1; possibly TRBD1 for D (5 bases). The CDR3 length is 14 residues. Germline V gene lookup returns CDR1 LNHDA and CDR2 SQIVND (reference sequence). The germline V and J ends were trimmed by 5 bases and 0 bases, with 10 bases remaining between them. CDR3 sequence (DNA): TGTGCCAGTAGTGAGGGGTTCATGAACACTGAAGCTTTCTTT. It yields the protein CASSEGFMNTEAFF.

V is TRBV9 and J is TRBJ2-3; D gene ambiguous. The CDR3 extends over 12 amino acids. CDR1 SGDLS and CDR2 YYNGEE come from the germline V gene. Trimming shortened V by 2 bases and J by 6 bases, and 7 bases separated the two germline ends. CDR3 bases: TGTGCCAGCAGCGTTGGCTCGGATACGCAGTATTTT. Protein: CASSVGSDTQYF.

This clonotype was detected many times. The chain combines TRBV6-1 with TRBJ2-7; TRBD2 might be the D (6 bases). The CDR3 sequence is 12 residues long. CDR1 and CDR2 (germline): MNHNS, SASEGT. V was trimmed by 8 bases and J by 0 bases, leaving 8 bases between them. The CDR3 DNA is TGTGCCAGCGGGAGGAGCTCCTACGAGCAGTACTTC. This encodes CASGRSSYEQYF.

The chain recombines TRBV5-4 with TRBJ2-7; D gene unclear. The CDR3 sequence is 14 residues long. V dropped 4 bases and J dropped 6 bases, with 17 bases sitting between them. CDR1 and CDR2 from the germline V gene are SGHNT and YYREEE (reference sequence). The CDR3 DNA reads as TGTGCCAGCAGCCCGACGGATACCCCTGGCGAGCAGTACTTC. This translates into CASSPTDTPGEQYF.

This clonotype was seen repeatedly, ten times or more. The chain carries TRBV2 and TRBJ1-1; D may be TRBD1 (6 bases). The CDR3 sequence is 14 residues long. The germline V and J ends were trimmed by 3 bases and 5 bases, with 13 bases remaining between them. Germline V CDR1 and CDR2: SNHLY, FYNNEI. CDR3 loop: CASSESRGNTEAFF. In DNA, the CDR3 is TGTGCCAGCAGTGAGAGCAGGGGAAATACTGAAGCTTTCTTT.

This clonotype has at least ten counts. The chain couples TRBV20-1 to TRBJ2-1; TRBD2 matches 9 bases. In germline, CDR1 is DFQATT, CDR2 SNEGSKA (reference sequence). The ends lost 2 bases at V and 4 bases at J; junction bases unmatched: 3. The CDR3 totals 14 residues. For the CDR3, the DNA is TGCAGTGCTAGAATAGCGGGAGTTTACAATGAGCAGTTCTTC. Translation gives CSARIAGVYNEQFF.

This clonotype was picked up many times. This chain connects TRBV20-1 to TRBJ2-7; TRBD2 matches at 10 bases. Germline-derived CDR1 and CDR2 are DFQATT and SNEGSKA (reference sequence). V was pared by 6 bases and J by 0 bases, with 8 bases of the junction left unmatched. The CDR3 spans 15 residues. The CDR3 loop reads CSARTSGSVSYEQYF. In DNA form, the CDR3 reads TGCAGTGCGAGGACTAGCGGATCCGTCTCCTACGAGCAGTACTTC.

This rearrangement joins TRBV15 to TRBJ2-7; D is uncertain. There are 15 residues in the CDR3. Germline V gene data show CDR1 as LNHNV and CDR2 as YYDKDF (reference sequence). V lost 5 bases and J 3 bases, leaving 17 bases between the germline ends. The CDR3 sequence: CATSYFGTVVYEQYF. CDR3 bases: TGTGCCACCAGCTATTTCGGAACAGTCGTCTACGAGCAGTACTTC.

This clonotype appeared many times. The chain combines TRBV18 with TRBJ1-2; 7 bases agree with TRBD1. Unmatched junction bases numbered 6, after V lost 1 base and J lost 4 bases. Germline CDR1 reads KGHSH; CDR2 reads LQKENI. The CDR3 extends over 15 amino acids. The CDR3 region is CASSPREGAGYGYTF. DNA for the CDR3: TGTGCCAGCTCACCACGGGAGGGGGCCGGCTATGGCTACACCTTC.

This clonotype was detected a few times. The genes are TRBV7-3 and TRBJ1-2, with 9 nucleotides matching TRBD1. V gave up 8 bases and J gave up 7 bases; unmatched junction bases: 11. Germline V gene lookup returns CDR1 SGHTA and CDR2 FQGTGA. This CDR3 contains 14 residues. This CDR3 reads CASGSGQGLAGYTF. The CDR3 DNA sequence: TGTGCCAGCGGATCGGGACAGGGATTAGCTGGCTACACCTTC. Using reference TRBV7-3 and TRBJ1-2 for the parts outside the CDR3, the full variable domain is GAGVSQTPSNKVTEKGKYVELRCDPISGHTALYWYRQSLGQGPEFLIYFQGTGAADDSGLPNDRFFAVRPEGSVSTLKIQRTERGDSAVYLCASGSGQGLAGYTFGSGTRLTVV.

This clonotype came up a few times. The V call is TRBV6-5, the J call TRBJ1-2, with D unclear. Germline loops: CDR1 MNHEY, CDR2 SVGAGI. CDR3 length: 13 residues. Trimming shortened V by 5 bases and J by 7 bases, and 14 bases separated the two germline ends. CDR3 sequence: CASSEVTGSGYTF. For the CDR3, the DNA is TGTGCCAGCAGTGAAGTTACGGGGTCTGGCTACACCTTC.

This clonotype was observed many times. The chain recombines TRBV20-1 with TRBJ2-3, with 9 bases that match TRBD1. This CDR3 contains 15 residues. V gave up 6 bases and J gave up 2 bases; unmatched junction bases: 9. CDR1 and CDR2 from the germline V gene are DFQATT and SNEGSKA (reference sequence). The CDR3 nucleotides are TGCAGTGCCTCCGCGACAGGGGGAACCACAGATACGCAGTATTTT. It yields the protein CSASATGGTTDTQYF.

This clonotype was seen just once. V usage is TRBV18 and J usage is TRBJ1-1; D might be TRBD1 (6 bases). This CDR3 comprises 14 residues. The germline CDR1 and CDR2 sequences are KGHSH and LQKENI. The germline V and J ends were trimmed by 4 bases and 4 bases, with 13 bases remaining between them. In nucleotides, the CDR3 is TGTGCCAGCTCACGGCCGGGGGCTAGCACTGAAGCTTTCTTT. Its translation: CASSRPGASTEAFF.

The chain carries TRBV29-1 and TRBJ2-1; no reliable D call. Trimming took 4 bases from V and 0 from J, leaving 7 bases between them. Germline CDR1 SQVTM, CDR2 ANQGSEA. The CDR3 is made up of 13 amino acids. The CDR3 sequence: CSVVESSYNEQFF. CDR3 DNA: TGCAGCGTTGTCGAGAGCTCCTACAATGAGCAGTTCTTC.

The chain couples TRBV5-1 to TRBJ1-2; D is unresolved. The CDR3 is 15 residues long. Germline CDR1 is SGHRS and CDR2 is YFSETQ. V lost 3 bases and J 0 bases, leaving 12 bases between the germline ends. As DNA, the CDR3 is TGCGCCAGCAGCTCTGTAGGCTTTGCTAACTATGGCTACACCTTC. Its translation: CASSSVGFANYGYTF.